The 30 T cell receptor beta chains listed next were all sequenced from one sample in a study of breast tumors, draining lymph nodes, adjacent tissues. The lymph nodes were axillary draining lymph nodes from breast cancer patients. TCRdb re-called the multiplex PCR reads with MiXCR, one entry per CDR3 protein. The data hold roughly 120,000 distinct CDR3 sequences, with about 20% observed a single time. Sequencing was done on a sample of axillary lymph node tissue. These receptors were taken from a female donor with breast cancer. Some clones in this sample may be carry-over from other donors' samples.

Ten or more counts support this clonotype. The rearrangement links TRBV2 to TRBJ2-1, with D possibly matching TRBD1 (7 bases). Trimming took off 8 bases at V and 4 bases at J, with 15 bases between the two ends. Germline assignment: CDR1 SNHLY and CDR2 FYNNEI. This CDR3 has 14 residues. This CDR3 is CASRGGTVYNEQFF. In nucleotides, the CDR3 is TGTGCCAGCCGCGGAGGGACAGTGTACAATGAGCAGTTCTTC.

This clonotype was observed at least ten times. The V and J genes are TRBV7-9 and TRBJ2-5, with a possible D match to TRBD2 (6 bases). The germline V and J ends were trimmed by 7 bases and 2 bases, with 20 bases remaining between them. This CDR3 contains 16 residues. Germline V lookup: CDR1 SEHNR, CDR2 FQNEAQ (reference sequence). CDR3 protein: CASKSWEATEQETQYF. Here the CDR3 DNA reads TGTGCCAGCAAATCTTGGGAGGCGACGGAACAAGAGACCCAGTACTTC.

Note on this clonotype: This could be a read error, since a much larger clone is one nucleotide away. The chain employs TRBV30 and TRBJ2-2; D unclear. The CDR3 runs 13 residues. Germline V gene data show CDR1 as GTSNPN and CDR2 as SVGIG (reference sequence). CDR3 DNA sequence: TGTGCCTGTCACGTCCGTAACATCGGGGAGCTGTTTTTT. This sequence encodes CACHVRNIGELFF.

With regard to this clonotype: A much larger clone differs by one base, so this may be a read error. The CDR3: CANRNGGVSNQPQHF. The DNA for the CDR3 is TGTGCCAACCGAAACGGTGGGGTCTCAAATCAGCCCCAGCATTTT. This chain uses TRBV19 with TRBJ1-5; D uncertain. The CDR3 length is 15 residues. CDR1 and CDR2 (germline): LNHDA, SQIVND (reference sequence). V lost 10 bases to trimming and J lost 4 bases, with 20 bases between them.

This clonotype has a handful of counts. DNA of the CDR3: TGCAGTGCTGGAGGCGGGGTAAACACAGATACGCAGTATTTT. This codes for CSAGGGVNTDTQYF. The chain combines TRBV20-1 with TRBJ2-3, with D possibly matching TRBD2 (6 bases). This CDR3 contains 14 residues. Trimming left V 5 bases short and J 2 bases short, with 14 bases between. Germline loops: CDR1 DFQATT, CDR2 SNEGSKA (reference sequence).

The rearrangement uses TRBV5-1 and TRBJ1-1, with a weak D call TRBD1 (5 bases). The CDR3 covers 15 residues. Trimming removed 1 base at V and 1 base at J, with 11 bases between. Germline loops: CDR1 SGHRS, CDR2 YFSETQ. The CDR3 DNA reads TGCGCCAGCAGCTTGAGGTCAACAGGGAACACTGAAGCTTTCTTT. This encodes CASSLRSTGNTEAFF. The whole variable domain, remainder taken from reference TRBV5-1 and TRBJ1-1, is KAGVTQTPRYLIKTRGQQVTLSCSPISGHRSVSWYQQTPGQGLQFLFEYFSETQRNKGNFPGRFSGRQFSNSRSEMNVSTLELGDSALYLCASSLRSTGNTEAFFGQGTRLTVV.

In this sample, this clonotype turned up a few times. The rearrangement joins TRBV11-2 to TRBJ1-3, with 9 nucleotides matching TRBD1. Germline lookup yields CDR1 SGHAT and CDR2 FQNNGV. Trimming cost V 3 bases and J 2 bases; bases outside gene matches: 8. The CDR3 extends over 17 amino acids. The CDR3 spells CASSLATRQGAGNTIYF. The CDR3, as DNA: TGTGCCAGCAGCTTGGCCACTCGACAGGGGGCTGGAAACACCATATATTTT.

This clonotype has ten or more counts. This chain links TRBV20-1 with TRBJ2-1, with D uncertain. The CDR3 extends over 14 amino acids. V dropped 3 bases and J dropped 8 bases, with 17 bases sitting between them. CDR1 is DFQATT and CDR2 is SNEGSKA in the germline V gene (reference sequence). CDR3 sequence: CSASPYLGKDEQFF. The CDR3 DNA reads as TGCAGTGCTAGTCCGTATCTCGGAAAGGATGAGCAGTTCTTC.

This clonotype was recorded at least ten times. CDR3 in amino acids: CAISAGGNYNEQFF. The CDR3 DNA follows: TGTGCCATCTCCGCGGGGGGGAACTACAATGAGCAGTTCTTC. The chain is built from TRBV10-3 and TRBJ2-1; 9 bases are shared with TRBD2. V lost 8 bases and J lost 3; bases outside the gene matches: 5. Germline CDR1 is ENHRY and CDR2 is SYGVKD. The CDR3 runs 14 residues.

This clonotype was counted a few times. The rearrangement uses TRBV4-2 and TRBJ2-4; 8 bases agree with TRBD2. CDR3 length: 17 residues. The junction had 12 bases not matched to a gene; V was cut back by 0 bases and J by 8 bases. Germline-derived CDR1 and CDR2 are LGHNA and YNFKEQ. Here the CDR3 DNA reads TGTGCCAGCAGCCAAGATAAGCGAGGAGCGGGGGAGGACATTCAGTACTTC. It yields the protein CASSQDKRGAGEDIQYF.

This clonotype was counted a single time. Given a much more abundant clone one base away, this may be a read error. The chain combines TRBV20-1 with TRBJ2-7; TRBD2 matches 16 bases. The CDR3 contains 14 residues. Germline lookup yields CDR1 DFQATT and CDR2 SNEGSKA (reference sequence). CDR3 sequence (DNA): TGCAGTGCTGGGACTAGCGGGAGGGCCTACGAGCGGTACTTC. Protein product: CSAGTSGRAYERYF.

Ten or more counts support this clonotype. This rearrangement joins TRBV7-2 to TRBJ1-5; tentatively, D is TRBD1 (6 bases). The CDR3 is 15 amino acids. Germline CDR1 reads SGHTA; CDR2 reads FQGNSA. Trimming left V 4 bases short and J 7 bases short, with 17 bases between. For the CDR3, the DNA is TGTGCCAGCAGCTCCCCAGGGGCTCGGGGCCAGCCCCAGCATTTT. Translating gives CASSSPGARGQPQHF.

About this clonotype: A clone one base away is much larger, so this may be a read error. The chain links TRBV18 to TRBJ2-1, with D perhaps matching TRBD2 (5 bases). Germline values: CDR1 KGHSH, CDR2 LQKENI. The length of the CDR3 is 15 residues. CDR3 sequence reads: CASSPRELQYSEQFF. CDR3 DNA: TGTGCCAGCTCACCAAGGGAGTTGCAATACAGTGAGCAGTTCTTC.

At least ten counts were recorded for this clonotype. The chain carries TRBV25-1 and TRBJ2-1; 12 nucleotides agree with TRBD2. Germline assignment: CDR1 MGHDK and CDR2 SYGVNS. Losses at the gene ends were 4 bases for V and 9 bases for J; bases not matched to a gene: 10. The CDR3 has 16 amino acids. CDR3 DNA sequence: TGTGCCAGCAGTGGTACACTAGCGGGGGGACTTTCTGAGCAGTTCTTC. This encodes CASSGTLAGGLSEQFF.

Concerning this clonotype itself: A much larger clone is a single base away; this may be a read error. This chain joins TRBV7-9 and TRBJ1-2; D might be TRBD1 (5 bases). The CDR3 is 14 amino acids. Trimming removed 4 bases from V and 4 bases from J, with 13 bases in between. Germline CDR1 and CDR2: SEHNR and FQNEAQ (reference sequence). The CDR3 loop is CASSSTTGAYGYTF. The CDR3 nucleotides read TGTGCCAGCAGCTCGACCACAGGTGCCTATGGCTACACCTTC.

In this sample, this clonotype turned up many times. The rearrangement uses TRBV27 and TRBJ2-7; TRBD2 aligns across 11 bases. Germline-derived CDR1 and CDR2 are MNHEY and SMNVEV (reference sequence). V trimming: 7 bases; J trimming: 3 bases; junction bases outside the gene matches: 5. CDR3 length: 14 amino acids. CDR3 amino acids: CASTSLAGVYEQYF. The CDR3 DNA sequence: TGTGCCAGCACCTCACTAGCGGGAGTCTACGAGCAGTACTTC.

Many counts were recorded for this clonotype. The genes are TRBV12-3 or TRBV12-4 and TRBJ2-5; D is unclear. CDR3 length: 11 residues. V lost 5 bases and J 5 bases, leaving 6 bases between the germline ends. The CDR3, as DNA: TGTGCCAGCAGTATCGTGGAGACCCAGTACTTC. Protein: CASSIVETQYF.

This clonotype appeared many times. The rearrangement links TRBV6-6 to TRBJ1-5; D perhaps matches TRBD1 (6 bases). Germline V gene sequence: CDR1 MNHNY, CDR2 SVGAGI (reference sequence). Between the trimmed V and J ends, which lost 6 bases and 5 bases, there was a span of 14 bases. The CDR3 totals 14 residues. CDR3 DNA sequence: TGTGCCAGCAGCCCCGGGACACATTATCAGCCCCAGCATTTT. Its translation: CASSPGTHYQPQHF.

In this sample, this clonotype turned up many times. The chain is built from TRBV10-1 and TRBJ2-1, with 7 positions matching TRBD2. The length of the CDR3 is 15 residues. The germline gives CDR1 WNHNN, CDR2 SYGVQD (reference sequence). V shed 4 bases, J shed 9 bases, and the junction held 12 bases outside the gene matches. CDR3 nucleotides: TGCGCCAGCAGTGCTCTAGCGGTCGTGGATAGTGAGCAGTTCTTC. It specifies CASSALAVVDSEQFF.

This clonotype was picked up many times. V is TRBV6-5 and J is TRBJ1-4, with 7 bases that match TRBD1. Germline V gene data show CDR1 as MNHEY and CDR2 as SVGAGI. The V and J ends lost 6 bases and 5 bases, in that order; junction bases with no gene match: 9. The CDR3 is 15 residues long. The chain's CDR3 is CASSPRQGGNEKLFF. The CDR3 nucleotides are TGTGCCAGCAGCCCCAGACAGGGAGGGAATGAAAAACTGTTTTTT.

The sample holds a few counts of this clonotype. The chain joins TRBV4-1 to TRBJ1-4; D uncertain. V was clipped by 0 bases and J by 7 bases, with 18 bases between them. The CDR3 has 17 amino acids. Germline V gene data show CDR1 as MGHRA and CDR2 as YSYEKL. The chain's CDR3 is CASSQDSFPLIGEKLFF. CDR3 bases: TGCGCCAGCAGCCAAGATTCGTTCCCCCTTATCGGTGAAAAACTGTTTTTT.

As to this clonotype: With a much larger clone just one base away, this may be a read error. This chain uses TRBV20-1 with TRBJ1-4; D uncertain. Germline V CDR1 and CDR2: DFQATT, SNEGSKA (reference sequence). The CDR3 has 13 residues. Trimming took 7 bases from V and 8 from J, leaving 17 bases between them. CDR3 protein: CSGAGIGGEKLFF. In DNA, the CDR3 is TGCAGTGGTGCGGGGATTGGAGGGGAAAAACTGTTTTTT.

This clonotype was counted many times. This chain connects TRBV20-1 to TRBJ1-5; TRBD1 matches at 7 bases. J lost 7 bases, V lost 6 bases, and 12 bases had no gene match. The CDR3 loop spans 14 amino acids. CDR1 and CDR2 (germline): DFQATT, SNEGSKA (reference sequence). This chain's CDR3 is CSAPLPGGRQPQHF. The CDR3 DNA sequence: TGCAGTGCGCCTTTACCAGGGGGAAGGCAGCCCCAGCATTTT.

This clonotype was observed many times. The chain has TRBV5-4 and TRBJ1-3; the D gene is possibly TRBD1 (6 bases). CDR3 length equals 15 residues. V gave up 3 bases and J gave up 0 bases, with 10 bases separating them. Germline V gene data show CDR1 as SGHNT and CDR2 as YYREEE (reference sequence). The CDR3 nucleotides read TGTGCCAGCAGCTATAGGGGGGTCTCTGGAAACACCATATATTTT. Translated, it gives CASSYRGVSGNTIYF.

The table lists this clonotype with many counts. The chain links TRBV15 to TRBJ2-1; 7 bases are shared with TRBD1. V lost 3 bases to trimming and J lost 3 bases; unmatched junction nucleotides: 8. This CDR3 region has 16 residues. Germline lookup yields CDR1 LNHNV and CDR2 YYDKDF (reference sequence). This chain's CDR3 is CATSRRIGTDYNEQFF. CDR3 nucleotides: TGTGCCACCAGCAGGCGTATTGGGACAGACTACAATGAGCAGTTCTTC.

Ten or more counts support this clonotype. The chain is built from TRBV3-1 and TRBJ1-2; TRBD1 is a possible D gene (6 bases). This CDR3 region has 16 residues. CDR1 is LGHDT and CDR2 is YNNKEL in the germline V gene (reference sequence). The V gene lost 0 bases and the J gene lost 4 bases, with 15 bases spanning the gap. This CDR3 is CASSQDSDSQTYGYTF. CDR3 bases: TGTGCCAGCAGCCAAGATTCGGACAGCCAGACCTATGGCTACACCTTC.

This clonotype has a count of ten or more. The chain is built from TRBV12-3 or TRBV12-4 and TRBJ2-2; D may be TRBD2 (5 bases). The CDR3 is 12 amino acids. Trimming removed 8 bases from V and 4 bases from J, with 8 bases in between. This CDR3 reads CASRTSTGELFF. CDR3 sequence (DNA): TGTGCCAGCCGAACTAGCACCGGGGAGCTGTTTTTT.

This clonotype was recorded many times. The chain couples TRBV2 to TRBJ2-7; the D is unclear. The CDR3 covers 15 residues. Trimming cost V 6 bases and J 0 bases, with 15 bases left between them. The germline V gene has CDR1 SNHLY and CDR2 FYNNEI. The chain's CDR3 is CASSQTPDPSYEQYF. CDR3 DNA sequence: TGTGCCAGCAGCCAAACCCCCGACCCCTCCTACGAGCAGTACTTC.

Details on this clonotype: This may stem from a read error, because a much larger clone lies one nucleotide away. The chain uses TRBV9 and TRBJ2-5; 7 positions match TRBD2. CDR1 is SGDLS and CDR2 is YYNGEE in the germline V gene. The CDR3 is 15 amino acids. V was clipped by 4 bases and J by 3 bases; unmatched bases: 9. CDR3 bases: TGTGCCAGCAGCACCGGACCAGCGGGGAAAGAGACCCAGTACTTC. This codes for CASSTGPAGKETQYF.

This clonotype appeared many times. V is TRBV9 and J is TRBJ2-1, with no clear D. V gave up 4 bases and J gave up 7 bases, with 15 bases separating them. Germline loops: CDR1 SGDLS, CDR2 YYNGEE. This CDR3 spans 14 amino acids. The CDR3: CASSPQTTANEQFF. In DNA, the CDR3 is TGTGCCAGCAGCCCCCAGACGACCGCTAATGAGCAGTTCTTC.